Following are 12 T cell receptor beta chains from one sample sequenced in a study of shared clonotypes between healthy human individuals. Method: immunoSEQ multiplex PCR; TCRdb's copy keeps in-frame clones and lacks some. The sample lists around 940,000 clones, roughly 72% occurring once. Sequencing used memory CD4+ T cells sorted from blood. Subset denoted: CD45RA-negative fraction. All receptors come from a man between 18 and 29 years old in good health.

The gene calls are TRBV11-3 and TRBJ2-3; 10 bases fit TRBD2. Trimming cost V 5 bases and J 2 bases; bases outside gene matches: 4. Germline loops: CDR1 SGHNT, CDR2 YENEEA. This CDR3 is 15 amino acids long. The CDR3: CASSPGLADTDTQYF. DNA for the CDR3: TGTGCCAGCAGCCCCGGACTAGCGGACACAGATACGCAGTATTTT.

For the CDR3, the DNA is TGTGCCAGCAGCTTACTACTAGCGGAGGGGACCCAGTACTTC. This sequence encodes CASSLLLAEGTQYF. V and J are TRBV7-9 and TRBJ2-5, with 8 nucleotides matching TRBD2. The germline V gene encodes CDR1 SEHNR and CDR2 FQNEAQ (reference sequence). V dropped 2 bases and J dropped 7; count of bases not matched to a gene: 6. The CDR3 length is 14 residues.

As to this clone: Compared with germline, one end of the junction differs, possibly owing to a read error. The genes are TRBV7-7 and TRBJ2-1; no reliable D call. The germline gives CDR1 SSHAT, CDR2 FNYEAQ (reference sequence). This CDR3 has 14 amino acids. The CDR3 DNA is TGTGCTAGCAGTGTTCGCGGTGGGGTGGATGAGCAGTTCTTC. Translating it yields CASSVRGGVDEQFF.

The rearrangement uses TRBV7-6 and TRBJ2-1, with 8 nucleotides matching TRBD2. Germline CDR1 SGHVS, CDR2 FNYEAQ. Trimming cost V 8 bases and J 7 bases; bases outside gene matches: 7. This CDR3 spans 13 amino acids. CDR3 sequence: CASAAGTRNEQFF. Here the CDR3 DNA reads TGTGCCAGCGCCGCCGGGACTAGGAATGAGCAGTTCTTC.

The chain is built from TRBV6-5 and TRBJ1-5; TRBD1 matches at 8 bases. Germline V gene sequence: CDR1 MNHEY, CDR2 SVGAGI. V shed 4 bases, J shed 6 bases, and the junction held 5 bases outside the gene matches. The CDR3 runs to 14 residues. The CDR3 nucleotides read TGTGCCAGCAGTTCGCCGGGACAGGCTCAGCCCCAGCATTTT. As protein: CASSSPGQAQPQHF.

CDR3 DNA sequence: TGTGCCAGCAGCCCTGGAGCGGGTAGCGGGAAAGAGACCCAGTACTTC. Its translation is CASSPGAGSGKETQYF. This rearrangement joins TRBV7-2 to TRBJ2-5, with 8 bases identical to TRBD2. J lost 3 bases, V lost 5 bases, and 11 bases had no gene match. This CDR3 spans 16 amino acids. Germline V lookup: CDR1 SGHTA, CDR2 FQGNSA.

The chain recombines TRBV29-1 with TRBJ1-2; D is uncertain. With 8 bases removed from V and 4 bases from J, the gap between germline ends came to 17 bases. There are 13 residues in the CDR3. The germline gives CDR1 SQVTM, CDR2 ANQGSEA. The CDR3 bases are TGCAGCCTACGGACTGAGGAAGGCTATGGCTACACCTTC. Its translation: CSLRTEEGYGYTF.

In its sample, this clone was seen a few times. CDR3 sequence: CASNELRGPNNNEQFF. CDR3 nucleotide sequence: TGTGCCAGCAACGAACTTAGGGGGCCTAACAACAATGAGCAGTTCTTC. This chain links TRBV7-2 with TRBJ2-1, with 7 bases that match TRBD1. The junction had 14 bases not matched to a gene; V was cut back by 7 bases and J by 5 bases. The CDR3 loop spans 16 amino acids. Germline lookup yields CDR1 SGHTA and CDR2 FQGNSA.

The chain has TRBV2 and TRBJ1-1; TRBD1 might be the D (6 bases). The CDR3 totals 13 residues. Trimming removed 6 bases at V and 1 base at J, with 9 bases between. Germline lookup yields CDR1 SNHLY and CDR2 FYNNEI. The CDR3 coding sequence is TGTGCCAGCAGGATGGGACAGAACACTGAAGCTTTCTTT. Protein product: CASRMGQNTEAFF.

There are a few counts of this clone. V is TRBV28 and J is TRBJ1-1; D not certain. CDR3 length equals 10 residues. The germline gives CDR1 MDHEN, CDR2 SYDVKM. CDR3 residues: CATRYTEAFF. The CDR3 nucleotides are TGTGCGACGAGATACACTGAAGCTTTCTTT.

The chain has TRBV5-1 and TRBJ2-3; TRBD2 is a possible D gene (6 bases). Trimming cost V 0 bases and J 5 bases, with 16 bases left between them. The CDR3 runs to 16 residues. Germline CDR1 reads SGHRS; CDR2 reads YFSETQ. CDR3 nucleotides: TGCGCCAGCAGCTTGGCCAGCGGGTTCCTTGGAGATACGCAGTATTTT. It translates to CASSLASGFLGDTQYF.

The genes are TRBV18 and TRBJ2-7; D remains ambiguous. V lost 3 bases to trimming and J lost 6 bases, with 15 bases between them. Germline V lookup: CDR1 KGHSH, CDR2 LQKENI. This CDR3 comprises 14 residues. This chain's CDR3 is CASSPGLAAGEQYF. The CDR3, as DNA: TGTGCCAGCTCACCTGGGTTAGCAGCAGGCGAGCAGTACTTC.